The 16 T cell receptor beta chains reported below all come from one sample, sequenced in a study of CD8+ T cells in alopecia areata. The treatment: oral pan-JAK inhibitor, 5-10 mg twice daily. RNA was isolated and reverse transcribed to cDNA, the sequencing template. TCRdb's table, derived via immunoSEQ multiplex PCR, lists solely in-frame clones and lacks some. The sample lists under 350,000 clones, roughly 60% seen once, with approximately 1.7% in the top ten. The sequencing here drew on CD4+ T cells sorted from blood, taken at week 24, from a patient treated with tofacitinib. These receptor sequences come from a human donor with alopecia areata.

The J gene is TRBJ2-7, the V gene TRBV30; D is unclear. Looked up from germline, CDR1 is GTSNPN and CDR2 is SVGIG (reference sequence). Trimming removed 2 bases from V and 3 bases from J, with 8 bases in between. The CDR3 has 12 residues. The CDR3 loop reads CAWSPNDYEQYF. The CDR3 DNA reads as TGTGCCTGGAGTCCCAACGACTACGAGCAGTACTTC.

The rearrangement joins TRBV6-5 to TRBJ2-2; D is perhaps TRBD1 (5 bases). V shed 6 bases and J shed 7 bases, with 12 bases lying between them. In germline, CDR1 is MNHEY, CDR2 SVGAGI. The CDR3 contains 13 residues. CDR3: CASSLRVIGELFF. The CDR3 nucleotides read TGTGCCAGCAGCCTCAGGGTAATCGGGGAGCTGTTTTTT.

This clone was picked up a small number of times. This sequence joins TRBV28 and TRBJ2-7; D possibly corresponds to TRBD2 (7 bases). The V gene's germline CDR1 is MDHEN and CDR2 SYDVKM. The CDR3 is made up of 14 amino acids. Trimming took 7 bases from V and 3 from J, leaving 16 bases between them. CDR3 in amino acids: CASIPGGPDYEQYF. CDR3 bases: TGTGCCAGCATACCCGGGGGGCCGGACTACGAGCAGTACTTC.

This rearrangement joins TRBV2 to TRBJ2-7; TRBD1 matches at 9 bases. V lost 5 bases, J lost 10 bases, and 6 bases stayed unmatched. Germline CDR1 reads SNHLY; CDR2 reads FYNNEI. The CDR3 runs 12 residues. CDR3 protein: CASSLDRGFQYF. The DNA for the CDR3 is TGTGCCAGCAGTCTCGACAGGGGGTTCCAGTACTTC.

The V and J genes are TRBV30 and TRBJ2-5; 12 nucleotides align to TRBD2. Germline CDR1 reads GTSNPN; CDR2 reads SVGIG (reference sequence). This CDR3 region has 16 residues. V dropped 0 bases and J dropped 5; count of bases not matched to a gene: 7. This CDR3 is CAWSVLAGGLVETQYF. Here the CDR3 DNA reads TGTGCCTGGAGTGTACTAGCGGGGGGTTTGGTGGAGACCCAGTACTTC.

As concerns this clone: Other DNA sequences in the same sample also yield this CDR3. The CDR3 sequence: CASSPTGTSKETQYF. In DNA form, the CDR3 reads TGTGCCAGCAGCCCCACCGGGACTTCAAAAGAGACCCAGTACTTC. The rearrangement joins TRBV7-2 to TRBJ2-5, with D perhaps matching TRBD2 (6 bases). Trimming took off 5 bases at V and 3 bases at J, with 16 bases between the two ends. Germline CDR1 is SGHTA and CDR2 is FQGNSA. The CDR3 has 15 residues.

The chain has TRBV7-3 and TRBJ2-3; the match to TRBD2 covers 8 bases. The CDR3 has 18 amino acids. V lost 5 bases to trimming and J lost 4 bases; unmatched junction nucleotides: 17. The V gene's germline CDR1 is SGHTA and CDR2 FQGTGA. The CDR3 reads CASSGRAARGGQADTQYF. CDR3 DNA: TGTGCCAGCAGCGGGCGTGCAGCCCGGGGGGGCCAAGCAGATACGCAGTATTTT. The full variable domain, its missing parts supplied by reference TRBV7-3 and TRBJ2-3, is GAGVSQTPSNKVTEKGKYVELRCDPISGHTALYWYRQSLGQGPEFLIYFQGTGAADDSGLPNDRFFAVRPEGSVSTLKIQRTERGDSAVYLCASSGRAARGGQADTQYFGPGTRLTVL.

J is TRBJ2-2 and V is TRBV2; TRBD2 aligns across 8 bases. V gave up 8 bases and J gave up 5 bases; unmatched junction bases: 4. CDR1 and CDR2 (germline): SNHLY, FYNNEI. The CDR3 spans 13 residues. CDR3 amino acids: CASRTSRTGELFF. DNA for the CDR3: TGTGCCAGCCGGACTAGCCGGACCGGGGAGCTGTTTTTT.

The chain employs TRBV7-2 and TRBJ2-1, with 7 bases lining up with TRBD2. Germline V gives CDR1 SGHTA, CDR2 FQGNSA. The CDR3 is 13 amino acids. V trimming: 5 bases; J trimming: 8 bases; junction bases outside the gene matches: 6. CDR3 DNA: TGTGCCAGCAGCACCGGGGGGAGGGATGAGCAGTTCTTC. Residues: CASSTGGRDEQFF. Drawing the rest from reference TRBV7-2 and TRBJ2-1, the complete variable domain is GAGVSQSPSNKVTEKGKDVELRCDPISGHTALYWYRQSLGQGLEFLIYFQGNSAPDKSGLPSDRFSAERTGGSVSTLTIQRTQQEDSAVYLCASSTGGRDEQFFGPGTRLTVL.

The chain employs TRBV13 and TRBJ2-6; 9 bases are shared with TRBD1. J lost 0 bases, V lost 0 bases, and 9 bases had no gene match. The CDR3 extends over 20 amino acids. From germline, CDR1 is PRHDT and CDR2 FYEKMQ (reference sequence). CDR3 in amino acids: CASSLGTGGDLLSGANVLTF. CDR3 bases: TGTGCCAGCAGCTTAGGGACAGGGGGTGACTTACTCTCTGGGGCCAACGTCCTGACTTTC. The full variable domain, rest sourced from reference TRBV13 and TRBJ2-6, is AAGVIQSPRHLIKEKRETATLKCYPIPRHDTVYWYQQGPGQDPQFLISFYEKMQSDKGSIPDRFSAQQFSDYHSELNMSSLELGDSALYFCASSLGTGGDLLSGANVLTFGAGSRLTVL.

The chain uses TRBV29-1 and TRBJ1-1; 8 nucleotides align to TRBD1. The CDR3 spans 13 residues. The ends lost 1 base at V and 8 bases at J; junction bases unmatched: 6. Per the germline V gene, CDR1 is SQVTM and CDR2 is ANQGSEA. This chain's CDR3 is CSVEVDRAREAFF. The CDR3 DNA is TGCAGCGTTGAAGTGGACAGGGCCAGGGAAGCTTTCTTT.

The CDR3 DNA reads as TGTGCCAGCAGTGAACACAGGGGTGGCTACACCTTC. Its protein is CASSEHRGGYTF. The chain joins TRBV2 to TRBJ1-2, with 7 positions matching TRBD1. The junction had 1 base not matched to a gene; V was cut back by 2 bases and J by 7 bases. The CDR3 runs 12 residues. Germline V gives CDR1 SNHLY, CDR2 FYNNEI.

V gene TRBV18 combines with J gene TRBJ2-1; D uncertain. CDR3 size: 13 residues. The V gene lost 4 bases and the J gene lost 5 bases, with 9 bases spanning the gap. Germline assignment: CDR1 KGHSH and CDR2 LQKENI. The CDR3 reads CASSRGRDNEQFF. The CDR3 region has the DNA TGTGCCAGCTCACGGGGTAGGGACAATGAGCAGTTCTTC.

V and J are TRBV5-1 and TRBJ2-2; TRBD1 aligns across 10 bases. J gave up 3 bases and V 4 bases, and 9 bases lay outside the gene matches. This CDR3 comprises 17 residues. Germline CDR1 SGHRS, CDR2 YFSETQ. The CDR3 DNA follows: TGCGCCAGCAGCCGCCCCGGGACAGGGGATGACACCGGGGAGCTGTTTTTT. Protein: CASSRPGTGDDTGELFF.

This chain joins TRBV30 and TRBJ1-2; D is unresolved. Trimming left V 0 bases short and J 8 bases short, with 10 bases between. The V gene's germline CDR1 is GTSNPN and CDR2 SVGIG (reference sequence). The CDR3 contains 12 residues. Here the CDR3 reads CAWSVPGRGYTF. DNA of the CDR3: TGTGCCTGGAGTGTACCCGGGAGAGGCTACACCTTC.

The chain carries TRBV7-8 and TRBJ1-2; D gene uncertain. The V gene's germline CDR1 is SGHVS and CDR2 FQNEAQ. This CDR3 has 14 amino acids. Deletions cut 1 base from V and 4 bases from J, with 10 bases between. In DNA, the CDR3 is TGTGCCAGCAGCTTAGGAGTTTCGGGCTATGGCTACACCTTC. Translating gives CASSLGVSGYGYTF.